Presented here are 22 T cell receptor beta chains from one specimen sequenced in a study of OX40 agonist ivuxolimab in advanced cancers. Sequencing was performed with immunoSEQ multiplex PCR; in TCRdb, only in-frame clones are kept and a portion is missing. Altogether 100,000 to 140,000 clones are present, roughly 90% being singletons, with the ten largest covering approximately 1.3%. This sample comprised CD4+ or CD8+ T cells sorted from blood, obtained in a trial of the OX40 agonist ivuxolimab. The receptor set was obtained from an adult with an advanced solid tumor such as melanoma, head and neck, liver or kidney cancer.

The rearrangement uses TRBV7-6 and TRBJ2-2, with 7 bases that match TRBD2. CDR3 length equals 15 residues. Trimming took 3 bases from V and 3 from J; bases not matched to a gene: 4. Germline values: CDR1 SGHVS, CDR2 FNYEAQ. CDR3 sequence (DNA): TGTGCCAGCAGCTTGCCGGGAGGATACACCGGGGAGCTGTTTTTT. It yields the protein CASSLPGGYTGELFF.

The CDR3 sequence is CASSRIKRAYEQYF. The CDR3 DNA sequence: TGTGCCAGCAGTCGCATTAAGCGGGCCTACGAGCAGTACTTC. This chain links TRBV11-2 with TRBJ2-7; D might be TRBD2 (6 bases). The CDR3 is made up of 14 amino acids. V lost 6 bases to trimming and J lost 2 bases, with 14 bases between them. Looked up from germline, CDR1 is SGHAT and CDR2 is FQNNGV.

The V and J genes are TRBV4-3 and TRBJ2-2; D is possibly TRBD2 (5 bases). V lost 1 base to trimming and J lost 6 bases, with 18 bases between them. Germline V gene sequence: CDR1 LGHNA, CDR2 YSLEER. This CDR3 spans 17 amino acids. As DNA, the CDR3 is TGCGCCAGCAGCCAAGCGAACTCTGCTGGTAGCGCCGGGGAGCTGTTTTTT. This codes for CASSQANSAGSAGELFF.

The V and J genes are TRBV9 and TRBJ1-6; no firm D call. The germline V gene encodes CDR1 SGDLS and CDR2 YYNGEE. Trimming took off 3 bases at V and 10 bases at J, with 17 bases between the two ends. This CDR3 region has 15 residues. The CDR3 spells CASSAMGGESSPLHF. CDR3 nucleotide sequence: TGTGCCAGCAGCGCAATGGGAGGAGAGAGCTCACCCCTCCACTTT. Combining the CDR3 with reference TRBV9 and TRBJ1-6 gives the whole variable domain DSGVTQTPKHLITATGQRVTLRCSPRSGDLSVYWYQQSLDQGLQFLIQYYNGEERAKGNILERFSAQQFPDLHSELNLSSLELGDSALYFCASSAMGGESSPLHFGNGTRLTVT.

The chain links TRBV28 to TRBJ2-1, with 10 bases matching TRBD2. Germline CDR1 and CDR2: MDHEN and SYDVKM. The CDR3 covers 15 residues. V lost 5 bases, J lost 1 base, and 2 bases stayed unmatched. In DNA form, the CDR3 reads TGTGCCAGCAGTGGACTAGCGGCATCCTACAATGAGCAGTTCTTC. Protein sequence: CASSGLAASYNEQFF. The whole variable domain, remainder taken from reference TRBV28 and TRBJ2-1, is DVKVTQSSRYLVKRTGEKVFLECVQDMDHENMFWYRQDPGLGLRLIYFSYDVKMKEKGDIPEGYSVSREKKERFSLILESASTNQTSMYLCASSGLAASYNEQFFGPGTRLTVL.

The chain uses TRBV6-1 and TRBJ2-5; 8 nucleotides match TRBD1. Trimming removed 5 bases from V and 2 bases from J; junction bases left unmatched: 4. The CDR3 spans 14 residues. Looked up from germline, CDR1 is MNHNS and CDR2 is SASEGT. CDR3 loop: CASSPQGVQETQYF. The CDR3 DNA is TGTGCCAGCAGTCCACAGGGGGTGCAAGAGACCCAGTACTTC.

The chain uses TRBV2 and TRBJ1-5; D is undetermined. The CDR3 length is 13 residues. CDR1 and CDR2 from the germline V gene are SNHLY and FYNNEI. V was cut by 8 bases and J by 1 base, with 9 bases left in between. CDR3 nucleotides: TGTGCCAGCGGACGGATGAGCAATCAGCCCCAGCATTTT. Translating gives CASGRMSNQPQHF.

The gene calls are TRBV7-3 and TRBJ1-1; D possibly corresponds to TRBD1 (5 bases). CDR3 length: 14 residues. Germline V gives CDR1 SGHTA, CDR2 FQGTGA. Trimming stripped 5 bases from V and 7 bases from J, with 17 bases between. The CDR3 DNA sequence: TGTGCCAGCAGCCAAGGACAAACTGGGGGTGAAGCTTTCTTT. Translating gives CASSQGQTGGEAFF.

Here the CDR3 DNA reads TGTGCCAGCAGCCAAGGAGGGAGCAATGAAAAACTGTTTTTT. As protein: CASSQGGSNEKLFF. This chain links TRBV4-2 with TRBJ1-4; no definite D call. CDR1 and CDR2 (germline): LGHNA, YNFKEQ. The CDR3 contains 14 residues. Trimming pared 1 base from V and 5 bases from J, leaving 8 bases between.

Notes on this clone: Since a much larger clone is just one base distant, this may be a read error. V is TRBV5-1 and J is TRBJ2-5; 10 nucleotides line up with TRBD1. The V gene's germline CDR1 is SGHRS and CDR2 YFSETQ. CDR3 length: 14 residues. CDR3 coding DNA: TGCGCCAGCAGCGTGGGACAGGGGCAAGAGACCCGGTACTTC. Its protein product is CASSVGQGQETRYF.

The V gene is TRBV13, the J gene TRBJ2-1; 12 nucleotides align to TRBD2. After removal of 5 bases from V and 4 bases from J, the junction contained 9 bases not matched to a gene. The germline V gene encodes CDR1 PRHDT and CDR2 FYEKMQ (reference sequence). CDR3 length: 17 amino acids. CDR3 nucleotides: TGTGCCAGCAGCCCATTAACCGGGACTAGCGGGTACAATGAGCAGTTCTTC. It specifies CASSPLTGTSGYNEQFF.

The V call is TRBV21-1, the J call TRBJ2-7. TRBV21-1 is listed as a pseudogene. CDR3 length equals 14 residues. The CDR3 spells CASSKGFGSYEQYF. The CDR3 nucleotides read TGTGCCAGCAGCAAAGGGTTTGGCTCCTACGAGCAGTACTTC.

The chain uses TRBV19 and TRBJ2-3; 7 bases line up with TRBD2. Germline V gene lookup returns CDR1 LNHDA and CDR2 SQIVND (reference sequence). Trimming cost V 6 bases and J 5 bases; bases outside gene matches: 5. The CDR3 covers 13 residues. CDR3 nucleotides: TGTGCCAGTAGAGCGGGAAACAGAGATACGCAGTATTTT. This codes for CASRAGNRDTQYF.

The chain employs TRBV5-1 and TRBJ1-1; 10 nucleotides line up with TRBD1. Trimming removed 0 bases from V and 6 bases from J; junction bases left unmatched: 8. Per germline, CDR1 SGHRS and CDR2 YFSETQ. The CDR3 sequence is 16 residues long. The CDR3 nucleotides read TGCGCCAGCAGCTTGGGGGACAGGGGACGAGAGGCTGAAGCTTTCTTT. Translating gives CASSLGDRGREAEAFF.

The V call is TRBV30, the J call TRBJ1-2; the D is unclear. Germline V gives CDR1 GTSNPN, CDR2 SVGIG (reference sequence). The CDR3 is made up of 12 amino acids. With 3 bases removed from V and 7 bases from J, the gap between germline ends came to 12 bases. CDR3 loop: CAWSGSAIGYTF. In nucleotides, the CDR3 is TGTGCCTGGAGCGGATCTGCTATTGGCTACACCTTC.

The CDR3: CASSQAGGPQETQYF. The DNA of the CDR3 is TGTGCCAGCAGCCAAGCGGGAGGGCCACAAGAGACCCAGTACTTC. The rearrangement uses TRBV7-2 and TRBJ2-5; 10 nucleotides match TRBD2. V was clipped by 5 bases and J by 2 bases; unmatched bases: 5. The germline V gene has CDR1 SGHTA and CDR2 FQGNSA. This CDR3 region has 15 residues.

CDR3 region: CASVRGGNNYGYTF. CDR3 sequence (DNA): TGTGCCAGCGTCAGGGGGGGAAACAACTATGGCTACACCTTC. The V and J genes are TRBV28 and TRBJ1-2, with 7 bases matching TRBD1. Germline assignment: CDR1 MDHEN and CDR2 SYDVKM. The CDR3 is 14 residues long. With V trimmed by 8 bases and J by 2 bases, 8 bases remained unmatched.

J is TRBJ2-7 and V is TRBV5-4; 7 bases align to TRBD1. The V segment lost 0 bases and the J segment 2 bases; nucleotides outside the gene matches: 8. The germline V gene has CDR1 SGHNT and CDR2 YYREEE (reference sequence). The CDR3 runs to 16 residues. In nucleotides, the CDR3 is TGTGCCAGCAGCTTGGGAGGGACAGCGCTAACCTACGAGCAGTACTTC. This codes for CASSLGGTALTYEQYF. Complete variable domain (other parts from reference TRBV5-4 and TRBJ2-7): ETGVTQSPTHLIKTRGQQVTLRCSSQSGHNTVSWYQQALGQGPQFIFQYYREEENGRGNFPPRFSGLQFPNYSSELNVNALELDDSALYLCASSLGGTALTYEQYFGPGTRLTVT.

The rearrangement uses TRBV7-9 and TRBJ2-2, with TRBD1 as a possible D gene (6 bases). Germline V lookup: CDR1 SEHNR, CDR2 FQNEAQ (reference sequence). Trimming left V 5 bases short and J 6 bases short, with 16 bases between. This CDR3 is built from 15 residues. The CDR3 reads CASSPTQGLAGELFF. CDR3 nucleotide sequence: TGTGCCAGCAGCCCCACCCAGGGGCTCGCCGGGGAGCTGTTTTTT.

The rearrangement uses TRBV9 and TRBJ2-3; possibly TRBD2 for D (6 bases). Germline CDR1 is SGDLS and CDR2 is YYNGEE. This CDR3 region has 14 residues. V lost 1 base and J lost 6, with 12 bases in between. CDR3 nucleotide sequence: TGTGCCAGCAGCGTACGCGGGAACCAGGATACGCAGTATTTT. Translation: CASSVRGNQDTQYF.

The chain has TRBV28 and TRBJ1-1; D is possibly TRBD1 (6 bases). The CDR3 is 11 residues long. Germline assignment: CDR1 MDHEN and CDR2 SYDVKM. V lost 6 bases and J lost 13, with 15 bases in between. The DNA for the CDR3 is TGTGCCAGCAGAACAGGGTGGGTGGTTTTCTTT. This gives the protein CASRTGWVVFF.

The V and J genes are TRBV5-4 and TRBJ1-2; TRBD1 agrees at 7 bases. From germline, CDR1 is SGHNT and CDR2 YYREEE (reference sequence). V was pared by 1 base and J by 2 bases, with 2 bases of the junction left unmatched. The CDR3 has 14 amino acids. CDR3 residues: CASSLWDRNYGYTF. CDR3 coding DNA: TGTGCCAGCAGCTTGTGGGACAGAAACTATGGCTACACCTTC.